Described below is a single T cell receptor beta chain sequence and its context. This clone's antigen is unknown. Nothing much larger sits one base from this clone, and base qualities are not available. This sample stems from a study of blood T cell repertoires in COVID-19 (dated by TCRdb to 2019 to 2021). Looking at the study overall: Samples covering the acute and convalescent phases of COVID-19 were provided by collaborators in the United States, Italy and Spain. The dataset comprised deeply sampled blood TCRbeta repertoires from subjects exposed to, actively infected with, or recovered from COVID-19. Sample metadata almost always included a de-identified subject ID, COVID-19 status, age in years and sex. The repertoires were made available in a free public database intended to serve as a resource for research on the immune response to SARS-CoV-2. HLA class I and class II types, where available, came from metadata supplied by the sample provider rather than from assay-based typing. Samples came from the ongoing ImmuneRACE study (first 160 participants) plus 1,254 subjects from 6 global collaborators. The prospective study material was composed of cDNA or gDNA derived from T cells, B-cell-depleted T cells, or PBMCs.

Overall study results and their limits: How much clinical and demographic metadata was included differed by source and by participant, and the metadata was provided uncurated.

From cysteine to phenylalanine, the CDR3 is 13 amino acids long. CDR3 DNA only is kept here, 39 bases in frame from base 1. CDR1 is given as KGHSH and CDR2 as LQKENI, both from the germline V gene. Trimming costs V 3 bases and J 4 bases, and their ends lie 9 bases apart. The collaborating institutions used their own protocols to collect whole blood in K2EDTA tubes. For TCRbeta analysis, collaborator samples were shipped as frozen whole blood, as isolated PBMCs, or as DNA extracted from either sample type. The immunoSEQ Assay, a bias-controlled multiplex PCR, was used to amplify TCRbeta CDR3 regions from genomic DNA. The paper's data handling went like this. The number of nucleated cells in each sample was estimated by amplification of reference gene primers within the assay. Sequence reads were collapsed and filtered to measure the absolute abundance of every unique TCRbeta CDR3 rearrangement. Productive Simpson clonality was computed per sample as the square root of Simpson's diversity index over productive rearrangements. The immuneACCESS repertoire file appears here via TCRdb, limited to in-frame rearrangements. These files lack a portion of the clones; in checked studies, under half of the deficit traces to unresolved V genes, and the cause of the others is not known. V, J and clone size are those of that table, while D and trimming were read from the DNA. For this sample the table gives approximately 310,000 clones, of which about nine tenths were detected only once. The ten largest account for 1% of the sample.

The source material was peripheral blood. This clonotype was sampled from a man aged 50 or older with active or convalescent COVID-19. This receptor chain uses TRBV18 and TRBJ1-1; the best D guess is TRBD1, with 5 bases matching. The DNA sequence is as follows: TGTGCCAGCTCACCCAACGGGGGCACTGAAGCTTTCTTT. The translation is CASSPNGGTEAFF.